This passage covers 32 T cell receptor beta chains from one sample sequenced in a study of T-cell reconstitution after alpha-beta-depleted transplantation in children. Library preparation (for TCRbeta) was performed with unique molecular identifiers. TCRdb re-derived calls from the PCR reads in MiXCR, one entry per CDR3 protein. The top ten clones hold 14% of a sample with more than 400,000 distinct CDR3 sequences, 10% to 12% of them seen once. The source material was PBMCs, mostly from graft donor cells, sampled 180 days after TCRalphabeta/CD19-depleted stem cell transplant. These receptors all stem from a female patient aged 2-9 years who had a stem cell transplant for aplastic anemia, so the T cells may come from the graft donor.

This clonotype was seen a handful of times. V usage is TRBV7-2 and J usage is TRBJ1-5, with a possible D match to TRBD1 (5 bases). This CDR3 contains 14 residues. V gave up 2 bases and J gave up 6 bases, with 11 bases separating them. Germline assignment: CDR1 SGHTA and CDR2 FQGNSA. The CDR3 reads CASSLRGGGQPQHF. The CDR3 nucleotides are TGTGCCAGCAGCTTACGGGGGGGAGGTCAGCCCCAGCATTTT.

This clonotype was seen more than once but under ten times. The chain is built from TRBV6-1 and TRBJ1-2, with D maybe TRBD1 (6 bases). Germline V CDR1 and CDR2: MNHNS, SASEGT. The CDR3 runs to 15 residues. Trimming removed 7 bases at V and 3 bases at J, with 18 bases between. DNA of the CDR3: TGTGCCAGCAACCCTCGAAGGAAGGGGGACTATGGCTACACCTTC. Translated: CASNPRRKGDYGYTF.

This clonotype showed up just a few times. The chain combines TRBV20-1 with TRBJ2-1; TRBD2 matches 11 bases. Germline assignment: CDR1 DFQATT and CDR2 SNEGSKA (reference sequence). The V and J ends lost 0 bases and 0 bases, in that order; junction bases with no gene match: 7. The CDR3 has 18 amino acids. The CDR3 coding sequence is TGCAGTGCTAGAGATGGGGCTAGCGGGAGGCTCTCCTACAATGAGCAGTTCTTC. Its translation is CSARDGASGRLSYNEQFF.

This clonotype turned up a few times. CDR3 DNA: TGTGCCAGCAGTTGGGGGTACAGGGGCTCCCCCACGGATACGCAGTATTTT. Translation: CASSWGYRGSPTDTQYF. The chain has TRBV28 and TRBJ2-3, with TRBD1 matching over 7 bases. V lost 4 bases, J lost 6 bases, and 16 bases stayed unmatched. Looked up from germline, CDR1 is MDHEN and CDR2 is SYDVKM. This CDR3 has 17 residues.

The V and J genes are TRBV7-3 and TRBJ2-5; possible D gene TRBD1, 7 bases. CDR1 is SGHTA, CDR2 FQGTGA, per germline. The CDR3 extends over 16 amino acids. V dropped 6 bases and J dropped 3 bases, with 20 bases sitting between them. CDR3 in DNA: TGTGCCAGCAGTCCCCTCTCAGGGGGGAGGAAAGAGACCCAGTACTTC. Translation gives CASSPLSGGRKETQYF.

Many counts were recorded for this clonotype. The chain has TRBV5-1 and TRBJ2-1; either TRBD1 or TRBD2 may supply D (5 bases each). The ends were cut back, 2 bases at V and 5 bases at J, with 11 bases in the middle. Germline V gene data show CDR1 as SGHRS and CDR2 as YFSETQ. The CDR3 totals 14 residues. CDR3 DNA: TGCGCCAGCAGCTTCCGGGACGGGAACAATGAGCAGTTCTTC. This sequence encodes CASSFRDGNNEQFF.

Many counts were recorded for this clonotype. The rearrangement joins TRBV27 to TRBJ2-2, with D unclear. Germline V CDR1 and CDR2: MNHEY, SMNVEV (reference sequence). The CDR3 totals 12 residues. The V and J ends lost 5 bases and 6 bases respectively, with 7 bases between them. This CDR3 is CASSPVAGELFF. The CDR3 DNA reads as TGTGCCAGCAGTCCGGTAGCCGGGGAGCTGTTTTTT.

This clonotype was seen more than once but under ten times. The gene calls are TRBV11-3 and TRBJ2-1; D not resolved. The CDR3 covers 16 residues. Germline-derived CDR1 and CDR2 are SGHNT and YENEEA. V was trimmed by 1 base and J by 3 bases, leaving 13 bases between them. The CDR3 region is CASSLVTGGRYNEQFF. CDR3 bases: TGTGCCAGCAGCTTAGTCACCGGTGGACGCTACAATGAGCAGTTCTTC.

This clonotype was detected ten times or more. The chain employs TRBV13 and TRBJ2-4; 8 nucleotides match TRBD1. V lost 4 bases and J lost 1; bases outside the gene matches: 12. This CDR3 is built from 18 residues. The germline V gene encodes CDR1 PRHDT and CDR2 FYEKMQ (reference sequence). The CDR3 sequence is CASSSDREFALAKNIQYF. CDR3 in DNA: TGTGCCAGCAGCTCGGACAGGGAGTTTGCGCTGGCCAAAAACATTCAGTACTTC.

This sequence joins TRBV13 and TRBJ1-2; 7 positions agree with TRBD1. V gave up 3 bases and J gave up 8 bases; unmatched junction bases: 6. The V gene's germline CDR1 is PRHDT and CDR2 FYEKMQ (reference sequence). The CDR3 length is 13 residues. CDR3 in amino acids: CASSFKTGDGYTF. CDR3 nucleotides: TGTGCCAGCAGCTTTAAAACAGGGGACGGCTACACCTTC.

V usage is TRBV4-1 and J usage is TRBJ1-2; perhaps TRBD1 as D (5 bases). The length of the CDR3 is 15 residues. The ends were cut back, 1 base at V and 4 bases at J, with 13 bases in the middle. Germline V lookup: CDR1 MGHRA, CDR2 YSYEKL. The CDR3 region has the DNA TGCGCCAGCAGCCAAGCGGGGGGGGAGGCCTATGGCTACACCTTC. It yields the protein CASSQAGGEAYGYTF.

This clonotype has a handful of counts. The CDR3 nucleotides read TGTGCCACCAGTGATTTGGGCGCCCAAGAGACCCAGTACTTC. Protein product: CATSDLGAQETQYF. The chain uses TRBV24-1 and TRBJ2-5; D is ambiguous. Looked up from germline, CDR1 is KGHDR and CDR2 is SFDVKD. This CDR3 region has 14 residues. The germline V and J ends were trimmed by 0 bases and 1 base, with 5 bases remaining between them.

This clonotype was counted only a few times. The genes are TRBV7-8 and TRBJ2-2; D gene unclear. The CDR3 covers 18 residues. The germline V gene encodes CDR1 SGHVS and CDR2 FQNEAQ. V gave up 5 bases and J gave up 5 bases, with 24 bases separating them. The CDR3 DNA is TGTGCCAGCAGCGCGAACCCCCCGCACTCTGGGCTTACCGGGGAGCTGTTTTTT. The encoded protein is CASSANPPHSGLTGELFF.

This clonotype appeared many times. The V and J genes are TRBV7-2 and TRBJ2-7; D is possibly TRBD2 (6 bases). This CDR3 spans 16 amino acids. The V end was cut by 5 bases, the J end by 3 bases, with 20 bases between. Looked up from germline, CDR1 is SGHTA and CDR2 is FQGNSA. The CDR3 loop is CASSPRESWRGYEQYF. The CDR3 DNA is TGTGCCAGCAGCCCTCGAGAGAGTTGGAGGGGCTACGAGCAGTACTTC.

This clonotype showed up just a few times. The chain carries TRBV7-6 and TRBJ1-2; possibly TRBD1 for D (5 bases). This CDR3 spans 16 amino acids. The germline V gene has CDR1 SGHVS and CDR2 FNYEAQ. V was cut by 0 bases and J by 8 bases, with 19 bases left in between. The CDR3 DNA is TGTGCCAGCAGCTTAGCCCCAAGCACAGGCCTCGGCGGCTACACCTTC. Translating gives CASSLAPSTGLGGYTF.

This clonotype occurred many times. The chain joins TRBV12-3 or TRBV12-4 to TRBJ2-7, with 10 bases aligning to TRBD1. The CDR3 contains 14 residues. The J segment lost 5 bases and the V segment lost 5 bases, leaving 6 bases of the junction unmatched. The CDR3 bases are TGTGCCAGCAGTCTCGGGACAGGGGCCCACGAGCAGTACTTC. Translation gives CASSLGTGAHEQYF.

This clonotype was found a few times. The chain combines TRBV6-1 with TRBJ2-1; D call uncertain. The CDR3 spans 14 residues. The V gene's germline CDR1 is MNHNS and CDR2 SASEGT. V gave up 5 bases and J gave up 5 bases, with 13 bases separating them. CDR3: CASSKPGPHNEQFF. The CDR3 bases are TGTGCCAGCAGTAAACCTGGACCCCACAATGAGCAGTTCTTC.

This rearrangement joins TRBV6-6 to TRBJ2-7; the D gene is possibly TRBD1 (5 bases). The CDR3 extends over 12 amino acids. The V gene's germline CDR1 is MNHNY and CDR2 SVGAGI (reference sequence). Trimming removed 6 bases at V and 3 bases at J, with 9 bases between. This chain's CDR3 is CASRPGNYEQYV. DNA for the CDR3: TGTGCCAGCAGACCAGGGAACTACGAGCAGTACGTC.

This clonotype was picked up many times. The V and J genes are TRBV28 and TRBJ1-1; D is undetermined. The CDR3 spans 16 residues. V shed 7 bases and J shed 0 bases, with 18 bases lying between them. Germline V gene data show CDR1 as MDHEN and CDR2 as SYDVKM. In nucleotides, the CDR3 is TGTGCCAGCACTCCCGGATGGGCGGGCTTGAACACTGAAGCTTTCTTT. Residues: CASTPGWAGLNTEAFF.

The chain combines TRBV6-5 with TRBJ2-5, with TRBD2 as a possible D gene (6 bases). Germline values: CDR1 MNHEY, CDR2 SVGAGI. Trimming removed 7 bases at V and 5 bases at J, with 20 bases between. This CDR3 is 15 amino acids long. Here the CDR3 DNA reads TGTGCCAGCATTTTTGGGACTCCTGGGCGGGAGACCCAGTACTTC. It yields the protein CASIFGTPGRETQYF.

This chain uses TRBV3-1 with TRBJ1-5; TRBD1 agrees at 7 bases. The V segment lost 5 bases and the J segment 3 bases; nucleotides outside the gene matches: 7. The CDR3 runs to 15 residues. The germline V gene has CDR1 LGHDT and CDR2 YNNKEL (reference sequence). The CDR3 here is CASSSAGQNNQPQHF. The CDR3 nucleotides are TGTGCCAGCAGCTCTGCGGGACAGAACAATCAGCCCCAGCATTTT.

The J gene is TRBJ2-1, the V gene TRBV5-1, with 10 nucleotides matching TRBD2. The V segment lost 2 bases and the J segment 10 bases; nucleotides outside the gene matches: 15. Germline lookup yields CDR1 SGHRS and CDR2 YFSETQ. There are 17 residues in the CDR3. CDR3 residues: CASSLPPTGLAFSEQFF. DNA for the CDR3: TGCGCCAGCAGCTTACCCCCGACGGGACTAGCGTTCTCCGAGCAGTTCTTC. Combining the CDR3 with reference TRBV5-1 and TRBJ2-1 gives the whole variable domain KAGVTQTPRYLIKTRGQQVTLSCSPISGHRSVSWYQQTPGQGLQFLFEYFSETQRNKGNFPGRFSGRQFSNSRSEMNVSTLELGDSALYLCASSLPPTGLAFSEQFFGPGTRLTVL.

The V and J genes are TRBV27 and TRBJ1-2; 7 positions agree with TRBD1. Germline values: CDR1 MNHEY, CDR2 SMNVEV (reference sequence). The junction had 12 bases not matched to a gene; V was cut back by 5 bases and J by 3 bases. This CDR3 is 16 amino acids long. The CDR3 DNA reads as TGTGCCAGCAGTCCACGACCGACAGGGTTTTACTATGGCTACACCTTC. It specifies CASSPRPTGFYYGYTF.

This clonotype has just a few counts. This chain joins TRBV12-5 and TRBJ2-7; perhaps TRBD1 as D (6 bases). Trimming stripped 8 bases from V and 2 bases from J, with 10 bases between. Germline V gene data show CDR1 as LGHNT and CDR2 as FRNRAP. This CDR3 is built from 12 residues. CDR3 region: CASTGIPYEQYV. CDR3 DNA: TGTGCTAGTACAGGGATTCCCTACGAGCAGTACGTC.

This clonotype showed up just a few times. The V gene is TRBV25-1, the J gene TRBJ2-1; D is ambiguous. V was shortened by 3 bases and J by 8 bases, with 8 bases between the two germline ends. The CDR3 is 12 residues long. Germline values: CDR1 MGHDK, CDR2 SYGVNS. As DNA, the CDR3 is TGTGCCAGCAGTGACCCCTCAGATGAGCAGTTCTTC. This codes for CASSDPSDEQFF.

There are a few counts of this clonotype. The chain combines TRBV4-3 with TRBJ1-2; TRBD1 matches at 8 bases. This CDR3 is 16 amino acids long. Germline V CDR1 and CDR2: LGHNA, YSLEER. V lost 0 bases to trimming and J lost 7 bases; unmatched junction nucleotides: 10. The CDR3 DNA sequence: TGCGCCAGCAGCCAAGACGACGGGGACAGGCCGTTTGGCTACACCTTC. Protein: CASSQDDGDRPFGYTF.

This chain joins TRBV4-1 and TRBJ1-4, with TRBD1 matching 12 bases. The V gene end was trimmed by 4 bases and the J gene end by 0 bases; junction bases not matched to a gene: 18. CDR3 size: 22 residues. Germline lookup yields CDR1 MGHRA and CDR2 YSYEKL. The CDR3 protein is CASSPIETGTGGARATNEKLFF. For the CDR3, the DNA is TGCGCCAGCAGCCCGATTGAAACCGGGACAGGGGGCGCCAGGGCAACTAATGAAAAACTGTTTTTT.

This clonotype was detected ten times or more. V usage is TRBV20-1 and J usage is TRBJ2-3, with 7 bases fitting TRBD2. The CDR3 is made up of 14 amino acids. J was trimmed by 2 bases and V by 0 bases; bases with no gene match: 2. CDR1 and CDR2 (germline): DFQATT, SNEGSKA (reference sequence). The CDR3 here is CSARDLAATDTQYF. CDR3 DNA: TGCAGTGCTAGAGATCTAGCGGCCACAGATACGCAGTATTTT.

V usage is TRBV5-6 and J usage is TRBJ2-7; 7 bases match TRBD1. V dropped 5 bases and J dropped 4; count of bases not matched to a gene: 18. Germline CDR1 is SGHDT and CDR2 is YYEEEE. The CDR3 length is 17 residues. The CDR3 bases are TGTGCCAGCAGAAAACTGACAGGGACCGAACAATTATACGAGCAGTACGTC. Its protein is CASRKLTGTEQLYEQYV.

This clonotype was observed many times. This chain joins TRBV28 and TRBJ2-7; D may be TRBD2 (5 bases). The germline V gene has CDR1 MDHEN and CDR2 SYDVKM. V lost 3 bases, J lost 4 bases, and 10 bases lay in between. There are 13 residues in the CDR3. The CDR3: CASSFLDSYEQYF. CDR3 sequence (DNA): TGTGCCAGCAGTTTTCTGGACTCTTACGAGCAGTACTTC.

The chain uses TRBV7-2 and TRBJ2-7; the D call may be TRBD1 or TRBD2 (5 bases each). Trimming stripped 6 bases from V and 6 bases from J, with 27 bases between. This CDR3 contains 17 residues. In germline, CDR1 is SGHTA, CDR2 FQGNSA. This chain's CDR3 is CASSSIMTGTWTGEQYF. CDR3 nucleotide sequence: TGTGCCAGCAGTTCCATAATGACCGGGACCTGGACTGGCGAGCAGTACTTC.

The chain employs TRBV7-6 and TRBJ1-5; D unclear. This CDR3 contains 13 residues. The V end was cut by 5 bases, the J end by 7 bases, with 12 bases between. Germline-derived CDR1 and CDR2 are SGHVS and FNYEAQ. The CDR3 spells CASSRDRLQPQHF. The CDR3 DNA follows: TGTGCCAGCAGCCGCGACCGCCTGCAGCCCCAGCATTTT.